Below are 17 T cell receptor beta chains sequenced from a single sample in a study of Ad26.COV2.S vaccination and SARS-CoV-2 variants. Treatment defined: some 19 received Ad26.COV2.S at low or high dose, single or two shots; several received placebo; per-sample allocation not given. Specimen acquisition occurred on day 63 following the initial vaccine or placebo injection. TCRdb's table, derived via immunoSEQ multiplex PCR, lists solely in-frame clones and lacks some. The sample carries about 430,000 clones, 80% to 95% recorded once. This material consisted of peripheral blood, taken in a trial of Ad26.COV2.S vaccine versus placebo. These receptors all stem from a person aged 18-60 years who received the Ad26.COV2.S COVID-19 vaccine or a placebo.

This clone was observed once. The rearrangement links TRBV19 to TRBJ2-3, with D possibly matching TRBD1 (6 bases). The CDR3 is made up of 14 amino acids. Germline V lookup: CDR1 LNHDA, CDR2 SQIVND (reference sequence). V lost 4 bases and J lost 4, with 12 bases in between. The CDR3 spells CASSTGQLADTQYF. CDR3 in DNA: TGTGCCAGTAGTACAGGACAGCTTGCAGATACGCAGTATTTT.

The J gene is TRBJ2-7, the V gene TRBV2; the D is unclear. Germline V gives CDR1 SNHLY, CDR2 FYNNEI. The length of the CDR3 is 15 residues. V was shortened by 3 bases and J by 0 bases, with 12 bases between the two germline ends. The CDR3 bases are TGTGCCAGCAGTGAGGAGACATATAGCTCCTACGAGCAGTACTTC. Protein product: CASSEETYSSYEQYF.

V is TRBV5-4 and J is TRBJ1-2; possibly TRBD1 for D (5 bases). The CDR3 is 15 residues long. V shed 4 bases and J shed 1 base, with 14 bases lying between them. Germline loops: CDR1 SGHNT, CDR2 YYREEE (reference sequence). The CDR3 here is CASSVDSTLNYGYTF. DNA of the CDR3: TGTGCCAGCAGCGTCGACAGTACTCTTAACTATGGCTACACCTTC.

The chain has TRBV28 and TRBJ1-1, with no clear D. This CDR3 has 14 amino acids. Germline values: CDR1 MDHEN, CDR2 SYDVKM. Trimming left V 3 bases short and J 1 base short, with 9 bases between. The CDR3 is CASSFRLKNTEAFF. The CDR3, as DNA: TGTGCCAGCAGTTTCAGGTTGAAGAACACTGAAGCTTTCTTT.

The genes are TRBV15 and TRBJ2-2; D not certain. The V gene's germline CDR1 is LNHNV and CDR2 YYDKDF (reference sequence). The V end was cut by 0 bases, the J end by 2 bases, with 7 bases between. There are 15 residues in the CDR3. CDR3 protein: CATSRETGNTGELFF. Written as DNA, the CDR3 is TGTGCCACCAGCAGAGAAACGGGTAACACCGGGGAGCTGTTTTTT.

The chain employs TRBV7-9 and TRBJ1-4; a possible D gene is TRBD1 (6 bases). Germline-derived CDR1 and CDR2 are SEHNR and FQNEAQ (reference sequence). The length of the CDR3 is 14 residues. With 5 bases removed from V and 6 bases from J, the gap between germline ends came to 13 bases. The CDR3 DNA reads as TGTGCCAGCAGCACGGTCCAGGGGTATGAAAAACTGTTTTTT. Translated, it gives CASSTVQGYEKLFF. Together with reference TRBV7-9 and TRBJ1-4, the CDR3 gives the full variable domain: DTGVSQNPRHKITKRGQNVTFRCDPISEHNRLYWYRQTLGQGPEFLTYFQNEAQLEKSRLLSDRFSAERPKGSFSTLEIQRTEQGDSAMYLCASSTVQGYEKLFFGSGTQLSVL.

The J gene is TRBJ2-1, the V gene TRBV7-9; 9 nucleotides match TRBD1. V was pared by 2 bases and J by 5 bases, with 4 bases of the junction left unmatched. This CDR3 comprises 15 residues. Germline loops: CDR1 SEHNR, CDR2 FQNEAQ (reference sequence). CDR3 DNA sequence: TGTGCCAGCAGCTTATTTCGGACAGGGGACAATGAGCAGTTCTTC. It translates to CASSLFRTGDNEQFF.

CDR3 protein: CASSPLAGSLSTEAFF. CDR3 DNA sequence: TGCGCCAGCAGCCCCTTGGCAGGGTCATTATCTACTGAAGCTTTCTTT. The chain is built from TRBV5-1 and TRBJ1-1; weak D call: TRBD1 (5 bases). V lost 4 bases to trimming and J lost 5 bases, with 21 bases between them. Germline CDR1 and CDR2: SGHRS and YFSETQ. The CDR3 spans 16 residues.

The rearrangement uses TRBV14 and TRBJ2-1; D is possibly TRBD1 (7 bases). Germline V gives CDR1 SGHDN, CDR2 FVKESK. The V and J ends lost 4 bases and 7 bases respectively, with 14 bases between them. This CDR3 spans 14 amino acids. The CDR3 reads CASSPRTGGNEQFF. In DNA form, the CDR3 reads TGTGCCAGCAGCCCCAGGACAGGAGGGAATGAGCAGTTCTTC.

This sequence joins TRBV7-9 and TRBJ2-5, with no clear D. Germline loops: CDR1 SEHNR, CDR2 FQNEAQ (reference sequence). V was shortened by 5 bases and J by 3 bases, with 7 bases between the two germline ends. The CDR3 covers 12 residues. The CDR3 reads CASSSDKETQYF. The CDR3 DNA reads TGTGCCAGCAGCAGTGATAAAGAGACCCAGTACTTC.

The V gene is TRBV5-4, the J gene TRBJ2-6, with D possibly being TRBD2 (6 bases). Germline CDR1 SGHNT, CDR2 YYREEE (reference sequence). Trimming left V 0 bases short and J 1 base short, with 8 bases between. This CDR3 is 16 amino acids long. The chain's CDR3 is CASSLVGRSGANVLTF. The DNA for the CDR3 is TGTGCCAGCAGCTTGGTGGGGAGGTCTGGGGCCAACGTCCTGACTTTC.

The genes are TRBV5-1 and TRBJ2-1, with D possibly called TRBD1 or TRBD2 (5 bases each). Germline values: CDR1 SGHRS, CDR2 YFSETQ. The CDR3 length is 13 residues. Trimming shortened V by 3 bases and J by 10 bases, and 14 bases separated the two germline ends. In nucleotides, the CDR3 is TGCGCCAGCAGCTCAAACCCGGGACCAGAGCAGTTCTTC. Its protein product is CASSSNPGPEQFF.

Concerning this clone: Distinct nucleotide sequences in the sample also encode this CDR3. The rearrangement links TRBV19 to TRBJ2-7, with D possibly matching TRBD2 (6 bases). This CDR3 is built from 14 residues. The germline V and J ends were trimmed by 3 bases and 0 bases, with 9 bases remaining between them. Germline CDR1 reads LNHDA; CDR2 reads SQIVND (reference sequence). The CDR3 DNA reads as TGTGCCAGTAGTATCTGGCGGGACTCCTACGAGCAGTACTTC. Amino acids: CASSIWRDSYEQYF.

The CDR3 reads CASSPPFGRVEQFF. In DNA, the CDR3 is TGTGCCAGCTCACCACCCTTCGGGAGAGTTGAGCAGTTCTTC. The gene calls are TRBV18 and TRBJ2-1; tentative D call: TRBD2 (6 bases). CDR3 length: 14 residues. The germline gives CDR1 KGHSH, CDR2 LQKENI. The germline V and J ends were trimmed by 0 bases and 9 bases, with 12 bases remaining between them.

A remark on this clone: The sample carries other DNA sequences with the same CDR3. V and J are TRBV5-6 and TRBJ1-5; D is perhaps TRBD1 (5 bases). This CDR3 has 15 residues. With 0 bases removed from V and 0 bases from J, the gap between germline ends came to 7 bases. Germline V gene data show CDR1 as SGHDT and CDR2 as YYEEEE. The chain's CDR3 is CASSLAGGSNQPQHF. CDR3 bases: TGTGCCAGCAGCTTGGCCGGGGGTAGCAATCAGCCCCAGCATTTT.

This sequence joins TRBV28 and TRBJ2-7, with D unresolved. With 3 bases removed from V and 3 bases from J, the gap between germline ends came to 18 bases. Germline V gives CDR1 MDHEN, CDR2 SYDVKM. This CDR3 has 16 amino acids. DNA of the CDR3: TGTGCCAGCAGTTTGTCCGGAGTCGACTCGGGCTACGAGCAGTACTTC. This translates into CASSLSGVDSGYEQYF.

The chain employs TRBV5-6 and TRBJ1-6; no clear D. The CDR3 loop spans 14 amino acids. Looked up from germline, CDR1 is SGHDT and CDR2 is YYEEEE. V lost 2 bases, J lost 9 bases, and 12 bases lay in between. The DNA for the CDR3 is TGTGCCAGCAGCTTAAGGGCTCGGAGTTCACCCCTCCACTTT. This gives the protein CASSLRARSSPLHF. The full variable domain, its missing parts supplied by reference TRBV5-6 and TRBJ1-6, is DAGVTQSPTHLIKTRGQQVTLRCSPKSGHDTVSWYQQALGQGPQFIFQYYEEEERQRGNFPDRFSGHQFPNYSSELNVNALLLGDSALYLCASSLRARSSPLHFGNGTRLTVT.